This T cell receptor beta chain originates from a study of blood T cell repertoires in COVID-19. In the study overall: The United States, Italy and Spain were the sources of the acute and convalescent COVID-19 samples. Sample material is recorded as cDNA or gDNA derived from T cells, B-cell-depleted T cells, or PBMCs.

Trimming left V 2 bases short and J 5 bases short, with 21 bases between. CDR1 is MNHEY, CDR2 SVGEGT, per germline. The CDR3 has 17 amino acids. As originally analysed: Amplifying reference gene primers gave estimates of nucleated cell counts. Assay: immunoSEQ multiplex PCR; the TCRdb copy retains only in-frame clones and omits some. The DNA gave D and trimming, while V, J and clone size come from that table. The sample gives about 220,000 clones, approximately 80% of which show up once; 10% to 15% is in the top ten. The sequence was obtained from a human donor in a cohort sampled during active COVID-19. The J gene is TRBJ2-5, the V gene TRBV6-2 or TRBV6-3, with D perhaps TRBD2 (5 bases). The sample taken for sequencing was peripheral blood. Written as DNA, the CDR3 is TGTGCCAGCAGTTACCTCCCGCGACTATCTGTCAGGGAGACCCAGTACTTC. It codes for CASSYLPRLSVRETQYF.